These 21 T cell receptor beta chains originate from one sample sequenced in a study of T cell clonotyping in hematopoietic cell transplantation. The assay was immunoSEQ multiplex PCR, and TCRdb's table has in-frame clones only and misses some. The sample carries 10,000 to 11,000 clones, around half recorded once. The sample consisted of peripheral blood mononuclear cells, taken 100 days after allogeneic stem cell transplant. Receptor source: a female patient in her fifties who had an allogeneic stem cell transplant from an unrelated donor, so the T cells may come from the graft donor. Some clones in this sample may be carry-over from other donors' samples.

The rearrangement links TRBV30 to TRBJ1-4; D remains ambiguous. Germline CDR1 GTSNPN, CDR2 SVGIG (reference sequence). There are 14 residues in the CDR3. Trimming pared 7 bases from V and 2 bases from J, leaving 14 bases between. CDR3 coding DNA: TGTGCCTCACCTTTTGGGTCGACTAATGAAAAACTGTTTTTT. It specifies CASPFGSTNEKLFF.

The DNA of the CDR3 is TGTGCCAGCAGCCCGCGGTATAATTCACCCCTCCACTTT. Translating it yields CASSPRYNSPLHF. The genes are TRBV7-6 and TRBJ1-6; D is unresolved. V was trimmed by 5 bases and J by 4 bases, leaving 6 bases between them. Germline CDR1 and CDR2: SGHVS and FNYEAQ. The CDR3 is made up of 13 amino acids.

The rearrangement uses TRBV7-6 and TRBJ2-5; tentatively, D is TRBD1 (6 bases). The CDR3 covers 15 residues. Trimming stripped 4 bases from V and 0 bases from J, with 12 bases between. CDR1 and CDR2 (germline): SGHVS, FNYEAQ. CDR3: CASSSLQGYQETQYF. In DNA, the CDR3 is TGTGCCAGCAGCTCACTGCAGGGGTACCAAGAGACCCAGTACTTC. The complete variable domain, with remaining parts taken from reference TRBV7-6 and TRBJ2-5, reads GAGVSQSPRYKVTKRGQDVALRCDPISGHVSLYWYRQALGQGPEFLTYFNYEAQQDKSGLPNDRFSAERPEGSISTLTIQRTEQRDSAMYRCASSSLQGYQETQYFGPGTRLLVL.

The V call is TRBV5-1, the J call TRBJ1-1; D unclear. The CDR3 loop spans 13 amino acids. Trimming stripped 5 bases from V and 1 base from J, with 9 bases between. Germline V gene sequence: CDR1 SGHRS, CDR2 YFSETQ. This CDR3 reads CASSLSWNTEAFF. The CDR3 coding sequence is TGCGCCAGCAGTTTATCCTGGAACACTGAAGCTTTCTTT.

This chain uses TRBV30 with TRBJ1-5; possibly TRBD1 for D (6 bases). The germline CDR1 and CDR2 sequences are GTSNPN and SVGIG (reference sequence). The CDR3 loop spans 15 amino acids. The germline V and J ends were trimmed by 0 bases and 3 bases, with 12 bases remaining between them. CDR3: CAWSVTDSLNQPQHF. CDR3 in DNA: TGTGCCTGGAGTGTTACGGACAGCCTCAATCAGCCCCAGCATTTT.

The V and J genes are TRBV28 and TRBJ2-6; no definite D call. Looked up from germline, CDR1 is MDHEN and CDR2 is SYDVKM. This CDR3 spans 10 amino acids. The germline V and J ends were trimmed by 11 bases and 1 base, with 0 bases remaining between them. Here the CDR3 DNA reads TGTGCCTCTGGGGCCAACGTCCTGACTTTC. It codes for CASGANVLTF.

The rearrangement links TRBV9 to TRBJ1-1; no clear D gene. The CDR3 extends over 14 amino acids. The V gene lost 4 bases and the J gene lost 3 bases, with 13 bases spanning the gap. Germline loops: CDR1 SGDLS, CDR2 YYNGEE. CDR3 in amino acids: CASSPRWDYTEAFF. The CDR3, as DNA: TGTGCCAGCAGCCCCCGATGGGATTACACTGAAGCTTTCTTT.

This clone was detected a few times. This rearrangement joins TRBV6-5 to TRBJ1-2; tentatively, D is TRBD1 (5 bases). CDR3 length: 14 amino acids. Germline V lookup: CDR1 MNHEY, CDR2 SVGAGI. Between the trimmed V and J ends, which lost 0 bases and 7 bases, there was a span of 12 bases. CDR3 in DNA: TGTGCCAGCAGTTACTCGGGCAGGGCCTCTGGCTACACCTTC. Protein: CASSYSGRASGYTF.

This chain connects TRBV6-6 to TRBJ2-1; D may be TRBD1 or TRBD2 (5 bases each). V lost 0 bases and J 10 bases, leaving 16 bases between the germline ends. CDR3 length: 15 amino acids. From germline, CDR1 is MNHNY and CDR2 SVGAGI (reference sequence). Written as DNA, the CDR3 is TGTGCCAGCAGTTACTCGAGTGGGGGTTGGAGGGAGCAGTTCTTC. Its translation is CASSYSSGGWREQFF.

The V and J genes are TRBV2 and TRBJ1-2; 7 nucleotides match TRBD1. Germline V gene lookup returns CDR1 SNHLY and CDR2 FYNNEI. This CDR3 spans 14 amino acids. V trimming: 4 bases; J trimming: 5 bases; junction bases outside the gene matches: 7. In DNA form, the CDR3 reads TGTGCCAGCAGTGTTCGGGACAGCGATTATGGCTACACCTTC. This sequence encodes CASSVRDSDYGYTF.

This clone was seen only once. The rearrangement uses TRBV4-1 and TRBJ1-1, with no clear D. Trimming pared 2 bases from V and 1 base from J, leaving 5 bases between. CDR3 length: 13 amino acids. From germline, CDR1 is MGHRA and CDR2 YSYEKL. The CDR3 sequence is CASSQTSNTEAFF. The CDR3 nucleotides are TGCGCCAGCAGCCAAACGTCGAACACTGAAGCTTTCTTT.

This sequence joins TRBV6-5 and TRBJ1-6; possibly TRBD1 for D (5 bases). Deletions cut 4 bases from V and 9 bases from J, with 13 bases between. This CDR3 contains 14 residues. The V gene's germline CDR1 is MNHEY and CDR2 SVGAGI. CDR3 in amino acids: CASSSTRGISPLHF. CDR3 DNA: TGTGCCAGCAGTTCGACCCGGGGGATTTCACCCCTCCACTTT.

The chain has TRBV30 and TRBJ2-7; TRBD1 or TRBD2 may be the D gene (6 bases each). The V and J ends lost 2 bases and 3 bases respectively, with 11 bases between them. CDR1 and CDR2 from the germline V gene are GTSNPN and SVGIG (reference sequence). CDR3 length: 13 residues. CDR3 in amino acids: CAWSRGVGYEQYF. DNA of the CDR3: TGTGCCTGGAGTAGGGGGGTTGGCTACGAGCAGTACTTC.

In this sample, this clone turned up a few times. This sequence joins TRBV25-1 and TRBJ2-3; the D is unclear. The CDR3 length is 14 residues. V dropped 2 bases and J dropped 3 bases, with 9 bases sitting between them. Germline CDR1 is MGHDK and CDR2 is SYGVNS. The CDR3 bases are TGTGCCAGCAGTGAACAGTCCGGGACAGATACGCAGTATTTT. Translated, it gives CASSEQSGTDTQYF. The full variable domain, in which reference TRBV25-1 and TRBJ2-3 provide the parts outside the CDR3, is EADIYQTPRYLVIGTGKKITLECSQTMGHDKMYWYQQDPGMELHLIHYSYGVNSTEKGDLSSESTVSRIRTEHFPLTLESARPSHTSQYLCASSEQSGTDTQYFGPGTRLTVL.

This clone appeared a few times. The chain employs TRBV6-5 and TRBJ1-5, with D tentatively TRBD1 (6 bases). Trimming stripped 6 bases from V and 0 bases from J, with 12 bases between. The CDR3 is 15 residues long. The germline CDR1 and CDR2 sequences are MNHEY and SVGAGI. CDR3 nucleotides: TGTGCCAGCAGCCGGACAGCCTATAGCAATCAGCCCCAGCATTTT. This encodes CASSRTAYSNQPQHF.

This clone was seen only a few times. The V and J genes are TRBV27 and TRBJ2-3, with no clear D. There are 13 residues in the CDR3. The V end lost 3 bases, the J end lost 2 bases, and 6 bases lay between the germline ends. Germline V lookup: CDR1 MNHEY, CDR2 SMNVEV (reference sequence). The CDR3 sequence: CASSFPNTDTQYF. CDR3 nucleotide sequence: TGTGCCAGCAGTTTCCCTAACACAGATACGCAGTATTTT.

The chain carries TRBV29-1 and TRBJ1-1; D gene uncertain. CDR1 and CDR2 (germline): SQVTM, ANQGSEA. V lost 7 bases and J 1 base, leaving 10 bases between the germline ends. The CDR3 has 12 amino acids. CDR3 nucleotide sequence: TGCAGCGCCGGAGCAGAGAACACTGAAGCTTTCTTT. Translating it yields CSAGAENTEAFF.

The chain is built from TRBV25-1 and TRBJ2-7, with 8 bases aligning to TRBD1. Germline V gene data show CDR1 as MGHDK and CDR2 as SYGVNS. The CDR3 totals 15 residues. Trimming cost V 3 bases and J 6 bases; bases outside gene matches: 10. CDR3 sequence (DNA): TGTGCCAGCAGTGACAGGGGGCAACTTCGGAGCGAGCAGTACTTC. It codes for CASSDRGQLRSEQYF.

V usage is TRBV6-5 and J usage is TRBJ1-6, with D unresolved. Germline assignment: CDR1 MNHEY and CDR2 SVGAGI. This CDR3 contains 14 residues. The ends were cut back, 7 bases at V and 3 bases at J, with 10 bases in the middle. The CDR3 DNA follows: TGTGCCAGCACCTTCGACCGCTATAATTCACCCCTCCACTTT. It yields the protein CASTFDRYNSPLHF.

The V gene is TRBV29-1, the J gene TRBJ2-5; unclear D gene. The length of the CDR3 is 11 residues. Trimming removed 5 bases at V and 3 bases at J, with 7 bases between. In germline, CDR1 is SQVTM, CDR2 ANQGSEA. The CDR3, as DNA: TGCAGCGTTAGGCTGGAAGAGACCCAGTACTTC. As protein: CSVRLEETQYF.

The table lists this clone with a count of one. The chain uses TRBV28 and TRBJ1-2; D call uncertain. The CDR3 length is 13 residues. Between the trimmed V and J ends, which lost 4 bases and 0 bases, there was a span of 6 bases. Looked up from germline, CDR1 is MDHEN and CDR2 is SYDVKM. The CDR3 here is CASSSRANYGYTF. In DNA, the CDR3 is TGTGCCAGCAGTTCCAGAGCTAACTATGGCTACACCTTC.